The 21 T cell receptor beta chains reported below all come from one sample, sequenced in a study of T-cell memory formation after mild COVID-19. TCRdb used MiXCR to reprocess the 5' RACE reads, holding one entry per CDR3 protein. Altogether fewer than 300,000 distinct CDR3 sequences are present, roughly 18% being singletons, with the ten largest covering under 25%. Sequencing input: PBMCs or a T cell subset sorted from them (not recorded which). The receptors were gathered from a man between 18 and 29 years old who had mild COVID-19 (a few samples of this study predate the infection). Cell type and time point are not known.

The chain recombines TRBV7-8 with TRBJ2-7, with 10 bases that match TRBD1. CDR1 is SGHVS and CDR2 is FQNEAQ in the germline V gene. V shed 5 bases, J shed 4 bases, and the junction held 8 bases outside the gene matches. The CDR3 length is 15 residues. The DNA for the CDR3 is TGTGCCAGCAGCCGTCCGGGACAGGGGTCGTACGAGCAGTACTTC. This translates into CASSRPGQGSYEQYF.

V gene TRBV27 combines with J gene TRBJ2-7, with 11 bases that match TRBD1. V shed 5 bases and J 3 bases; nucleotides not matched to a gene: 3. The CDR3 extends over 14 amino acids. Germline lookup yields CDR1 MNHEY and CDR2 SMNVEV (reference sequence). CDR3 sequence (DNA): TGTGCCAGCAGTCCAGGGACAGGGGGCTACGAGCAGTACGTC. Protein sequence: CASSPGTGGYEQYV.

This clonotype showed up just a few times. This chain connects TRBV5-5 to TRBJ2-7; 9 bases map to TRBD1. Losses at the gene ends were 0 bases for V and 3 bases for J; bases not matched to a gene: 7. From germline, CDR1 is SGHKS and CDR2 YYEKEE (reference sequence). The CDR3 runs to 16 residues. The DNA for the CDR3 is TGTGCCAGCAGCTTGGGGGGACAGGGTGTGTACTACGAGCAGTACTTC. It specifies CASSLGGQGVYYEQYF. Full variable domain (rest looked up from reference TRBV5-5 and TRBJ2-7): DAGVTQSPTHLIKTRGQQVTLRCSPISGHKSVSWYQQVLGQGPQFIFQYYEKEERGRGNFPDRFSARQFPNYSSELNVNALLLGDSALYLCASSLGGQGVYYEQYFGPGTRLTVT.

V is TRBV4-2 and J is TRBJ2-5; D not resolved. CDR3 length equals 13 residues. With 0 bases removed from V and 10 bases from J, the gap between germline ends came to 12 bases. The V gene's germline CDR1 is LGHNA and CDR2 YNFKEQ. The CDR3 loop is CASSQEYGRDQYF. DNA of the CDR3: TGTGCCAGCAGCCAAGAATATGGGCGAGACCAGTACTTC.

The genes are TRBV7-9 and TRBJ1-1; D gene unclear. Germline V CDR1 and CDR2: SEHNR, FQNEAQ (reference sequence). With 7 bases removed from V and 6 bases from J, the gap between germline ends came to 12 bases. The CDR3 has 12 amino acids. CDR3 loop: CASTLINSEAFF. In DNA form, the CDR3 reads TGTGCCAGCACACTGATAAACTCTGAAGCTTTCTTT. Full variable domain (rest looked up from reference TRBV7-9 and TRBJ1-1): DTGVSQNPRHKITKRGQNVTFRCDPISEHNRLYWYRQTLGQGPEFLTYFQNEAQLEKSRLLSDRFSAERPKGSFSTLEIQRTEQGDSAMYLCASTLINSEAFFGQGTRLTVV.

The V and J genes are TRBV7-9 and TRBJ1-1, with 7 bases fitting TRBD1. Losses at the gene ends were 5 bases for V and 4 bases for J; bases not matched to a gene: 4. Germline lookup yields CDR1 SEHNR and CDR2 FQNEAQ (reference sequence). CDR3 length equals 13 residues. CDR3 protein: CASSQGGATEAFF. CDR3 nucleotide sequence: TGTGCCAGCAGCCAGGGGGGGGCCACTGAAGCTTTCTTT. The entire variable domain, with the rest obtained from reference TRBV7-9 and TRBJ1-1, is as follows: DTGVSQNPRHKITKRGQNVTFRCDPISEHNRLYWYRQTLGQGPEFLTYFQNEAQLEKSRLLSDRFSAERPKGSFSTLEIQRTEQGDSAMYLCASSQGGATEAFFGQGTRLTVV.

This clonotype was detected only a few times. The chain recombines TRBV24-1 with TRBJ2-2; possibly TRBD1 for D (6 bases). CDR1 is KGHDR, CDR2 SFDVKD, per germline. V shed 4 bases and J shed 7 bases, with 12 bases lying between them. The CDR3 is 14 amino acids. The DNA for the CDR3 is TGTGCCACCAGTGAAGCGACAGGCATCGGGGAGCTGTTTTTT. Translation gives CATSEATGIGELFF.

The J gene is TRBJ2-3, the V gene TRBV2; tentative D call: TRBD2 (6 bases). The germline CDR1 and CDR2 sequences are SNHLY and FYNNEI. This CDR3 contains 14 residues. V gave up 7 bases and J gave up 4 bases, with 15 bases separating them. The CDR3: CASTIGTAADTQYF. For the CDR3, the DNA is TGTGCCAGCACAATCGGGACTGCAGCAGATACGCAGTATTTT. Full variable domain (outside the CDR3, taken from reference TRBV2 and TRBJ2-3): EPEVTQTPSHQVTQMGQEVILRCVPISNHLYFYWYRQILGQKVEFLVSFYNNEISEKSEIFDDQFSVERPDGSNFTLKIRSTKLEDSAMYFCASTIGTAADTQYFGPGTRLTVL.

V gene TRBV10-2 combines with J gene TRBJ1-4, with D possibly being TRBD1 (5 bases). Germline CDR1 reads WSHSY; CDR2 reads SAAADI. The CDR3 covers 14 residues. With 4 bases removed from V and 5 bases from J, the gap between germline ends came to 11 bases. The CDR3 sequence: CASSGQLGNEKLFF. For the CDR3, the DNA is TGCGCCAGCAGTGGACAGTTGGGAAATGAAAAACTGTTTTTT.

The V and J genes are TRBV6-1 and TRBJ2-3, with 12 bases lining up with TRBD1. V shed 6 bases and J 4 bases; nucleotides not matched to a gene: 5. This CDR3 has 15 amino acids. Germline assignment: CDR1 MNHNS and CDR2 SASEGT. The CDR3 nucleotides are TGTGCCAGCAGCCCCCGGGACAGGGGGCCAGATACGCAGTATTTT. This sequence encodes CASSPRDRGPDTQYF.

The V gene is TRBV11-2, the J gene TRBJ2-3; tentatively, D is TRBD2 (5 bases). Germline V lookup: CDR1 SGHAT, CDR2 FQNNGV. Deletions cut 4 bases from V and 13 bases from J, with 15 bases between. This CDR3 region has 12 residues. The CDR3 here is CASSSERAAEYF. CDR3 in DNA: TGTGCCAGCAGCTCTGAGAGGGCAGCCGAGTATTTT.

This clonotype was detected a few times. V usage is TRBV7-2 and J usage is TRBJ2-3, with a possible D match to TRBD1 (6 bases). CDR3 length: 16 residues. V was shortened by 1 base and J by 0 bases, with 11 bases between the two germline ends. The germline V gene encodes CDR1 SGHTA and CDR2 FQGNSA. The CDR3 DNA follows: TGTGCCAGCAGCTTAGTATCTAGGGGGAGCACAGATACGCAGTATTTT. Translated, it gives CASSLVSRGSTDTQYF.

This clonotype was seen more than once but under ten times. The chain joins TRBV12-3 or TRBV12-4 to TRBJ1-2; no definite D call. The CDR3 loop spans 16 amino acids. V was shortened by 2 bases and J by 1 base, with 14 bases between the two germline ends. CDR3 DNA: TGTGCCAGCAGTTTAATGGACGCCGGGATTAACTATGGCTACACCTTC. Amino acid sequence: CASSLMDAGINYGYTF.

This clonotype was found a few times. CDR3 loop: CASSRDRGLDTQYF. In nucleotides, the CDR3 is TGCGCCAGCAGTAGGGACAGGGGGCTGGATACGCAGTATTTT. This chain connects TRBV10-2 to TRBJ2-3, with 12 bases matching TRBD1. Germline CDR1 reads WSHSY; CDR2 reads SAAADI. The CDR3 extends over 14 amino acids. The V and J ends lost 5 bases and 6 bases, in that order; junction bases with no gene match: 3.

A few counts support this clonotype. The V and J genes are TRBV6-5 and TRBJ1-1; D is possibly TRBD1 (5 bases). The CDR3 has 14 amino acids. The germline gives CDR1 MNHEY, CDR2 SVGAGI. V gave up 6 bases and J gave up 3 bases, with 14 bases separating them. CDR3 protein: CASSPYGGDTEAFF. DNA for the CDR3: TGTGCCAGCAGCCCCTACGGGGGGGACACTGAAGCTTTCTTT.

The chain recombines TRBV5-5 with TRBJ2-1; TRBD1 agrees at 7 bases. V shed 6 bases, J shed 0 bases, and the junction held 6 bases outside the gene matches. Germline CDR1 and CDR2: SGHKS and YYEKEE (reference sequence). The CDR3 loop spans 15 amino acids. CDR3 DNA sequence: TGTGCCAGCACCCTGGGACAGCACTCCTACAATGAGCAGTTCTTC. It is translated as CASTLGQHSYNEQFF.

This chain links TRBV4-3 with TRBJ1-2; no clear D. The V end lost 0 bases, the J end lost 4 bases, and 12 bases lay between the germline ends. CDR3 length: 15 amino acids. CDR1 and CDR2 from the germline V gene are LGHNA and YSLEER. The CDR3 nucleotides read TGCGCCAGCAGCCAAGACCCGCCTTTTATCTATGGCTACACCTTC. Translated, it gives CASSQDPPFIYGYTF.

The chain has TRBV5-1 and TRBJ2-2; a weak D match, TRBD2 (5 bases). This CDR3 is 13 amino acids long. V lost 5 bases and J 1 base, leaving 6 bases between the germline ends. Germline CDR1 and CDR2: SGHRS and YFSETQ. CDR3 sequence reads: CASSEGNTGELFF. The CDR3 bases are TGCGCCAGCAGTGAGGGGAACACCGGGGAGCTGTTTTTT.

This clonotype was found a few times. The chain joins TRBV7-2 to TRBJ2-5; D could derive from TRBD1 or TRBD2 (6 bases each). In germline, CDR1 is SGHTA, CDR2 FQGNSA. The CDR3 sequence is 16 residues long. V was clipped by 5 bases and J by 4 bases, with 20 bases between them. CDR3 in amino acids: CASSQAPQRGRETQYF. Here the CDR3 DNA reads TGTGCCAGCAGCCAAGCCCCACAACGGGGGCGAGAGACCCAGTACTTC.

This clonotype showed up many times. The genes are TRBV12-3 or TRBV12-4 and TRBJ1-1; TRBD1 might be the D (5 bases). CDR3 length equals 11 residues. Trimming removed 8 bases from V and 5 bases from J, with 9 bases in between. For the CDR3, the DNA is TGTGCCAGCTCACGGGGGACTGAAGCTTTCTTT. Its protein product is CASSRGTEAFF.

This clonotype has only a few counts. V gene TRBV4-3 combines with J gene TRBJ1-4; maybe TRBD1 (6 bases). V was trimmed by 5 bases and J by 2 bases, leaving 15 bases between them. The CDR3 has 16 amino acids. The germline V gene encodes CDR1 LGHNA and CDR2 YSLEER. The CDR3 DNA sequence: TGCGCCAGCAGCGGCCAGGGGATAGGCACTAATGAAAAACTGTTTTTT. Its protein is CASSGQGIGTNEKLFF.